These 23 T cell receptor beta chains share one sample of origin, sequenced in a study of shared clonotypes between healthy human individuals. TCRdb's table, derived via immunoSEQ multiplex PCR, lists solely in-frame clones and lacks some. The data contain some 79,000 clones, 62% of them singletons. Input material: memory CD8+ T cells sorted from blood. Subset here: CD45RO+ cells pooled with CCR7-negative TemRA cells. Source of these receptors: a man in his thirties or forties in good health.

The chain carries TRBV7-9 and TRBJ2-7, with D tentatively TRBD1 (5 bases). The V gene's germline CDR1 is SEHNR and CDR2 FQNEAQ (reference sequence). The CDR3 has 15 amino acids. The germline V and J ends were trimmed by 1 base and 0 bases, with 10 bases remaining between them. This chain's CDR3 is CASSLGQLSSYEQYF. CDR3 nucleotide sequence: TGTGCCAGCAGCTTAGGACAGCTAAGCTCCTACGAGCAGTACTTC.

A remark on this clone: One junction end does not reproduce the germline sequence, and a read error may be involved. This chain connects TRBV7-6 to TRBJ1-2; possibly TRBD1 for D (5 bases). The CDR3 is 11 amino acids. Germline CDR1 SGHVS, CDR2 FNYEAQ. The CDR3 region is CASSGGLLFAF. The CDR3 DNA is TGTGCCAGCAGCGGGGGACTTTTATTTGCCTTC.

This chain links TRBV27 with TRBJ2-2, with D maybe TRBD1 (6 bases). This CDR3 region has 15 residues. Looked up from germline, CDR1 is MNHEY and CDR2 is SMNVEV (reference sequence). Trimming removed 3 bases at V and 5 bases at J, with 13 bases between. The CDR3 region has the DNA TGTGCCAGCAGTTTGCAGGGGAAGCGGACCGGGGAGCTGTTTTTT. This encodes CASSLQGKRTGELFF.

The chain links TRBV10-3 to TRBJ1-1; no clear D gene. The length of the CDR3 is 16 residues. Per the germline V gene, CDR1 is ENHRY and CDR2 is SYGVKD. V was trimmed by 3 bases and J by 0 bases, leaving 14 bases between them. The CDR3: CAISDYPGGMNTEAFF. DNA for the CDR3: TGTGCCATCAGTGATTATCCAGGAGGTATGAACACTGAAGCTTTCTTT.

This chain connects TRBV15 to TRBJ2-5; D is undetermined. Trimming removed 4 bases from V and 9 bases from J, with 12 bases in between. The CDR3 is made up of 12 amino acids. The germline gives CDR1 LNHNV, CDR2 YYDKDF (reference sequence). CDR3 nucleotide sequence: TGTGCCACCAGCACCTCAACTCGCGCCCAGTACTTC. It translates to CATSTSTRAQYF.

The chain combines TRBV5-6 with TRBJ2-3, with D possibly TRBD1 on 6 matching bases. The CDR3 is 14 amino acids. The V end was cut by 4 bases, the J end by 3 bases, with 12 bases between. Germline-derived CDR1 and CDR2 are SGHDT and YYEEEE. CDR3 sequence reads: CASSQGGRTDTQYF. DNA for the CDR3: TGTGCCAGCAGCCAAGGGGGTCGGACAGATACGCAGTATTTT.

The chain couples TRBV7-2 to TRBJ2-3; D is ambiguous. In germline, CDR1 is SGHTA, CDR2 FQGNSA. CDR3 size: 14 residues. V was trimmed by 1 base and J by 6 bases, leaving 11 bases between them. This chain's CDR3 is CASSLGLSGDTQYF. CDR3 in DNA: TGTGCCAGCAGCTTAGGTTTGTCCGGCGATACGCAGTATTTT.

V is TRBV19 and J is TRBJ2-7; D remains unclear. V gave up 0 bases and J gave up 4 bases, with 13 bases separating them. This CDR3 is 15 amino acids long. CDR1 and CDR2 from the germline V gene are LNHDA and SQIVND (reference sequence). CDR3 DNA: TGTGCCAGTAGTATAGATGGCAGTTATGGATACGAGCAGTACTTC. Translating gives CASSIDGSYGYEQYF.

The chain has TRBV19 and TRBJ2-6; D might be TRBD1 (6 bases). Germline V gene sequence: CDR1 LNHDA, CDR2 SQIVND (reference sequence). V was pared by 4 bases and J by 0 bases, with 10 bases between. The CDR3 covers 16 residues. The CDR3 reads CASSKGQFSGANVLTF. The CDR3 region has the DNA TGTGCCAGTAGTAAAGGACAGTTCTCTGGGGCCAACGTCCTGACTTTC.

The chain couples TRBV6-1 to TRBJ2-3; D gene ambiguous. Trimming cost V 5 bases and J 4 bases, with 4 bases left between them. This CDR3 is 11 amino acids long. Germline values: CDR1 MNHNS, CDR2 SASEGT. This CDR3 is CASSYPDTQYF. The CDR3 coding sequence is TGTGCCAGCAGTTACCCAGATACGCAGTATTTT.

This sequence joins TRBV28 and TRBJ2-7, with D tentatively TRBD2 (5 bases). Germline values: CDR1 MDHEN, CDR2 SYDVKM. The CDR3 sequence is 12 residues long. Trimming took off 4 bases at V and 7 bases at J, with 11 bases between the two ends. This CDR3 reads CASSYGVYEQYF. CDR3 DNA: TGTGCCAGCAGTTACGGGGTGTATGAGCAGTACTTC. The whole variable domain, remainder taken from reference TRBV28 and TRBJ2-7, is DVKVTQSSRYLVKRTGEKVFLECVQDMDHENMFWYRQDPGLGLRLIYFSYDVKMKEKGDIPEGYSVSREKKERFSLILESASTNQTSMYLCASSYGVYEQYFGPGTRLTVT.

In its sample, this clone was seen a few times. The chain combines TRBV7-3 with TRBJ2-3; 7 nucleotides agree with TRBD2. The CDR3 loop spans 14 amino acids. Trimming cost V 5 bases and J 4 bases; bases outside gene matches: 6. Germline assignment: CDR1 SGHTA and CDR2 FQGTGA. The CDR3 protein is CASSQRTRADTQYF. Here the CDR3 DNA reads TGTGCCAGCAGCCAAAGGACTAGAGCAGATACGCAGTATTTT.

The CDR3 coding sequence is TGTGCCAGCAGTGCCTACCCTCGCCAGCATTTT. Amino acids: CASSAYPRQHF. The chain combines TRBV28 with TRBJ1-5, with no clear D. The length of the CDR3 is 11 residues. Trimming took off 5 bases at V and 12 bases at J, with 11 bases between the two ends. Germline-derived CDR1 and CDR2 are MDHEN and SYDVKM.

J is TRBJ2-1 and V is TRBV11-2; 12 bases agree with TRBD1. The length of the CDR3 is 15 residues. Germline CDR1 reads SGHAT; CDR2 reads FQNNGV. V shed 5 bases and J 4 bases; nucleotides not matched to a gene: 3. The CDR3 DNA is TGTGCCAGCAGCCGGGACAGGGGGCAATACAATGAGCAGTTCTTC. This encodes CASSRDRGQYNEQFF.

The rearrangement joins TRBV7-9 to TRBJ2-2; D is perhaps TRBD2 (6 bases). From germline, CDR1 is SEHNR and CDR2 FQNEAQ (reference sequence). The V gene lost 5 bases and the J gene lost 2 bases, with 18 bases spanning the gap. The CDR3 length is 17 residues. CDR3 loop: CASSEGLAAGNTGELFF. The CDR3 DNA sequence: TGTGCCAGCAGCGAGGGACTCGCGGCTGGTAACACCGGGGAGCTGTTTTTT.

The chain employs TRBV5-4 and TRBJ1-1, with D hard to call. Trimming took off 0 bases at V and 1 base at J, with 4 bases between the two ends. Germline V gene data show CDR1 as SGHNT and CDR2 as YYREEE (reference sequence). The CDR3 loop spans 13 amino acids. The CDR3 coding sequence is TGTGCCAGCAGCTTGGGGTGGAACACTGAAGCTTTCTTT. It translates to CASSLGWNTEAFF. The variable domain in full, with the rest retrieved from reference TRBV5-4 and TRBJ1-1, is ETGVTQSPTHLIKTRGQQVTLRCSSQSGHNTVSWYQQALGQGPQFIFQYYREEENGRGNFPPRFSGLQFPNYSSELNVNALELDDSALYLCASSLGWNTEAFFGQGTRLTVV.

The chain recombines TRBV28 with TRBJ2-3; D is unclear. This CDR3 has 15 amino acids. Trimming took off 6 bases at V and 2 bases at J, with 15 bases between the two ends. Germline V CDR1 and CDR2: MDHEN, SYDVKM. CDR3 loop: CASRRPPGPTDTQYF. The CDR3 DNA follows: TGTGCCAGCAGACGCCCTCCTGGGCCCACAGATACGCAGTATTTT.

This clone was recorded only once. This rearrangement joins TRBV6-5 to TRBJ2-2, with 8 bases matching TRBD2. Germline V gene data show CDR1 as MNHEY and CDR2 as SVGAGI. The ends lost 8 bases at V and 0 bases at J; junction bases unmatched: 5. The CDR3 is 15 amino acids. The CDR3 nucleotides read TGTGCCAGCGCCCCGGGACTAGCGAACACCGGGGAGCTGTTTTTT. It is translated as CASAPGLANTGELFF.

This clone was found a few times. The chain carries TRBV28 and TRBJ2-1, with D perhaps matching TRBD2 (6 bases). This CDR3 region has 12 residues. The ends were cut back, 6 bases at V and 9 bases at J, with 12 bases in the middle. Per germline, CDR1 MDHEN and CDR2 SYDVKM. The CDR3 nucleotides are TGTGCCAGCAGCCCATTGGGGGGTGAGCAGTTCTTC. It is translated as CASSPLGGEQFF.

In regard to this clone: The junction departs from the called germline gene at one end, perhaps through a read error. The rearrangement uses TRBV10-1 and TRBJ2-6, with D perhaps matching TRBD2 (5 bases). CDR1 is WNHNN, CDR2 SYGVQD, per germline (reference sequence). The CDR3 loop spans 18 amino acids. CDR3 bases: TGCGCCAGCAGTTTCAGCGGAAGATCGCCAAAGTCGGGCCAACGTCCTGACTTC. It yields the protein CASSFSGRSPKSGQRPDF.

As regards this clone: The sample has other DNA sequences that encode this CDR3 too. The chain combines TRBV15 with TRBJ1-1; D is unclear. Germline V gene lookup returns CDR1 LNHNV and CDR2 YYDKDF (reference sequence). The CDR3 totals 13 residues. The ends were cut back, 1 base at V and 3 bases at J, with 6 bases in the middle. This CDR3 reads CATSRVGYTEAFF. For the CDR3, the DNA is TGTGCCACCAGCAGAGTGGGGTACACTGAAGCTTTCTTT.

The chain carries TRBV6-5 and TRBJ2-3, with D unresolved. Trimming pared 6 bases from V and 2 bases from J, leaving 9 bases between. Germline V gene data show CDR1 as MNHEY and CDR2 as SVGAGI. This CDR3 is built from 13 residues. CDR3: CASSLEYTDTQYF. The DNA of the CDR3 is TGTGCCAGCAGCCTCGAATACACAGATACGCAGTATTTT.

The V gene is TRBV5-1, the J gene TRBJ2-2; no clear D. Trimming cost V 0 bases and J 5 bases, with 5 bases left between them. This CDR3 region has 13 residues. Looked up from germline, CDR1 is SGHRS and CDR2 is YFSETQ. The CDR3, as DNA: TGCGCCAGCAGCTTGGGTGCGACCGGGGAGCTGTTTTTT. This encodes CASSLGATGELFF.